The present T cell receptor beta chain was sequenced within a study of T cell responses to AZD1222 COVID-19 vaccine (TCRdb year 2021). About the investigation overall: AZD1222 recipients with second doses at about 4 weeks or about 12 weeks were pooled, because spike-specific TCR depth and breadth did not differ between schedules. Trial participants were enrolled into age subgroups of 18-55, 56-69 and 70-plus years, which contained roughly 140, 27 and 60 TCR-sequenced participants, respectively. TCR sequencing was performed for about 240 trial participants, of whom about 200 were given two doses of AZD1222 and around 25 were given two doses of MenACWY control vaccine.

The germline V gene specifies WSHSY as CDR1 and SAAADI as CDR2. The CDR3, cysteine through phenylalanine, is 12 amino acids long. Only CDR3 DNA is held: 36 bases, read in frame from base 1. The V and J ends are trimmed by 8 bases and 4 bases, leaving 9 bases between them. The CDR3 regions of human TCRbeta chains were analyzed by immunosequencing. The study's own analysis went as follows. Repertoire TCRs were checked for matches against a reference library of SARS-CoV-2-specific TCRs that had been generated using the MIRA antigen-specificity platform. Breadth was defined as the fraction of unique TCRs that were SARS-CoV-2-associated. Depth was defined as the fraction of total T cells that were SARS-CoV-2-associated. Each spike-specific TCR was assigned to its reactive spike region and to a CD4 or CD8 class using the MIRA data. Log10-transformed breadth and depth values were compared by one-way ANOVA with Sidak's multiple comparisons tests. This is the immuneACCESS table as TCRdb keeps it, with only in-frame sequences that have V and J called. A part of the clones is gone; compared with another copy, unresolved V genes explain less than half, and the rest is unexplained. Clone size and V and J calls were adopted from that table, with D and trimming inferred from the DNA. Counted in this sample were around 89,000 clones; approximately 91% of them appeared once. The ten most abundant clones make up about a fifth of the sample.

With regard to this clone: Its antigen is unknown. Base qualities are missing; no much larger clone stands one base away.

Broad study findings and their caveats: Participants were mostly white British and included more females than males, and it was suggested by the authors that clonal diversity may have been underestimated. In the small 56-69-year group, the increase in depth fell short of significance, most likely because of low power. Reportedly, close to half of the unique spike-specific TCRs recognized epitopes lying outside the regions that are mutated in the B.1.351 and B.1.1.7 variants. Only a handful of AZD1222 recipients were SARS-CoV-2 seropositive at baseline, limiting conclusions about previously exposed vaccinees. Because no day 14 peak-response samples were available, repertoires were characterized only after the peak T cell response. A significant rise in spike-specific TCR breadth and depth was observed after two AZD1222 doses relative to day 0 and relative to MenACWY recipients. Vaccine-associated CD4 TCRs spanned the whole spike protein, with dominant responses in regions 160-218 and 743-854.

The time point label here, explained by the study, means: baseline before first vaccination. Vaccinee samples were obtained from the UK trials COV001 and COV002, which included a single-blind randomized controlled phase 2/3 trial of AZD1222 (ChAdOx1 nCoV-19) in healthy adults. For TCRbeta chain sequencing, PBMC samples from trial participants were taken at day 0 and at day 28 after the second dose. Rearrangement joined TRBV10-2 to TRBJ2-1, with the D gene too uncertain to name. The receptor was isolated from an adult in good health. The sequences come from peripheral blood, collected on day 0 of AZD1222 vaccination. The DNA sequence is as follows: TGCGCCAGCTCGGAATCATACAATGAGCAGTTCTTC. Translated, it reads CASSESYNEQFF.